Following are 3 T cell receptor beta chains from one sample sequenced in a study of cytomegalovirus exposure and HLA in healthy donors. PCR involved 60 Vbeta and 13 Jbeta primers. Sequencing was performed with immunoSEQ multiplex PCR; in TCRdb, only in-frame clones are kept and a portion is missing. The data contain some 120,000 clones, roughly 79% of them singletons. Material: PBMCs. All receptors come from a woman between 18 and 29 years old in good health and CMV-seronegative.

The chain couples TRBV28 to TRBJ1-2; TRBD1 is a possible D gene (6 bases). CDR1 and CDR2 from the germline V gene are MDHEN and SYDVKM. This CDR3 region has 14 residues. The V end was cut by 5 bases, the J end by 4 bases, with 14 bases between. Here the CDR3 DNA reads TGTGCCAGCAGTCCTCAGACAGGTATCTATGGCTACACCTTC. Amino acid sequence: CASSPQTGIYGYTF.

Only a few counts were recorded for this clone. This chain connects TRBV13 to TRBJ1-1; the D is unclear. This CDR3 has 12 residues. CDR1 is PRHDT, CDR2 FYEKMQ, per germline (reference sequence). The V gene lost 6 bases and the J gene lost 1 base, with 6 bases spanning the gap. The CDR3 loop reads CASSAENTEAFF. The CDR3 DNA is TGTGCCAGCAGTGCAGAGAACACTGAAGCTTTCTTT.

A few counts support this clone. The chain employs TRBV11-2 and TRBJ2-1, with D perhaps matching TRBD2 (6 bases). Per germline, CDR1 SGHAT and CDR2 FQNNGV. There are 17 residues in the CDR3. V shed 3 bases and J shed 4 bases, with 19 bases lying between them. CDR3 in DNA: TGTGCCAGCAGCTTTCTCCCGGGACTCGTACTATACAATGAGCAGTTCTTC. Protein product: CASSFLPGLVLYNEQFF.